This TCR beta chain was captured in a study of blood T cell repertoires in COVID-19. Repertoires were generated with immunoSEQ multiplex PCR, while TCRdb's copy carries only in-frame clones and drops some. The sample holds 150,000 to 200,000 clones, 89% seen once. The CDR3 loop spans 15 amino acids. Germline-derived CDR1 and CDR2 are LGHDT and YNNKEL (reference sequence). Trimming left V 4 bases short and J 5 bases short, with 17 bases between. The gene calls are TRBV3-1 (or the pseudogene TRBV3-2) and TRBJ2-5; maybe TRBD1 (6 bases). The TCR sequence derives from a man younger than 30 who had recovered from COVID-19. Sequencing used peripheral blood. In DNA, the CDR3 is TGTGCCAGCAGCCCACCCGGGACACGGCCCGAGACCCAGTACTTC. Translating gives CASSPPGTRPETQYF.